These 31 T cell receptor beta chains came from one sample sequenced in a study of T cell responses to AZD1222 COVID-19 vaccine. Assay used: immunoSEQ multiplex PCR; TCRdb lists only in-frame clones, some missing. The sample lists roughly 170,000 clones, about nine tenths seen once, with around 3% in the top ten. The specimen comprised peripheral blood, sampled on day 0 of AZD1222 vaccination. These receptors were obtained from an adult in good health.

This chain uses TRBV2 with TRBJ2-3; 10 bases agree with TRBD1. The CDR3 length is 15 residues. V lost 8 bases to trimming and J lost 2 bases; unmatched junction nucleotides: 7. Looked up from germline, CDR1 is SNHLY and CDR2 is FYNNEI. Here the CDR3 reads CASLGQGKSTDTQYF. The CDR3 region has the DNA TGTGCCAGCCTGGGACAGGGGAAGTCCACAGATACGCAGTATTTT.

The rearrangement joins TRBV7-9 to TRBJ1-1; TRBD1 matches at 8 bases. Germline CDR1 reads SEHNR; CDR2 reads FQNEAQ (reference sequence). The CDR3 consists of 16 residues. With V trimmed by 7 bases and J by 1 base, 11 bases remained unmatched. CDR3 coding DNA: TGTGCCAGCAAGGGGGCAGGGGGCCACCAGAACACTGAAGCTTTCTTT. The encoded protein is CASKGAGGHQNTEAFF.

CDR3 residues: CSVALQGVNTEAFF. CDR3 bases: TGCAGCGTTGCCCTACAGGGGGTAAACACTGAAGCTTTCTTT. This chain uses TRBV29-1 with TRBJ1-1; 8 nucleotides agree with TRBD1. CDR1 SQVTM and CDR2 ANQGSEA come from the germline V gene. The CDR3 runs 14 residues. V lost 4 bases and J lost 2; bases outside the gene matches: 6.

The chain carries TRBV19 and TRBJ2-2, with D perhaps TRBD2 (5 bases). In germline, CDR1 is LNHDA, CDR2 SQIVND (reference sequence). V lost 1 base to trimming and J lost 4 bases, with 16 bases between them. The CDR3 runs to 17 residues. This CDR3 is CASSIAGRRASTGELFF. As DNA, the CDR3 is TGTGCCAGTAGTATAGCGGGAAGGCGGGCCAGCACCGGGGAGCTGTTTTTT.

The chain couples TRBV9 to TRBJ2-6; 7 bases agree with TRBD2. The CDR3 is 19 residues long. With V trimmed by 0 bases and J by 2 bases, 11 bases remained unmatched. The germline V gene has CDR1 SGDLS and CDR2 YYNGEE. The CDR3 spells CASSVEEAGHPPGANVLTF. DNA for the CDR3: TGTGCCAGCAGCGTAGAGGAAGCGGGGCATCCCCCTGGGGCCAACGTCCTGACTTTC.

This chain links TRBV7-6 with TRBJ2-5; 12 bases are a match to TRBD2. CDR3 size: 18 residues. Germline V gene lookup returns CDR1 SGHVS and CDR2 FNYEAQ. The ends lost 4 bases at V and 7 bases at J; junction bases unmatched: 16. The CDR3 reads CASSSPVTSGRFWGTQYF. CDR3 DNA sequence: TGTGCCAGCAGCTCCCCGGTGACTAGCGGGAGATTCTGGGGGACCCAGTACTTC.

The chain has TRBV2 and TRBJ2-1; 11 bases agree with TRBD2. The trim removed 8 bases at V and 7 bases at J, leaving 7 bases unmatched. CDR3 length: 14 residues. Germline CDR1 and CDR2: SNHLY and FYNNEI. The CDR3 DNA sequence: TGTGCCAGCCTTAGCGGGAGGGCGGGGAATGAGCAGTTCTTC. It is translated as CASLSGRAGNEQFF.

The V and J genes are TRBV7-3 and TRBJ2-1, with 10 bases identical to TRBD1. CDR1 SGHTA and CDR2 FQGTGA come from the germline V gene. The CDR3 length is 16 residues. Trimming cost V 2 bases and J 4 bases; bases outside gene matches: 5. CDR3 region: CASSLFGTGVYNEQFF. DNA of the CDR3: TGTGCCAGCAGCTTATTTGGGACAGGGGTTTACAATGAGCAGTTCTTC.

This clone appeared once. In DNA, the CDR3 is TGTGCCAGCAGCTTGGTTTGGGGGGAAGGGTACGAGCAGTACTTC. As protein: CASSLVWGEGYEQYF. V is TRBV5-6 and J is TRBJ2-7, with TRBD2 as a possible D gene (6 bases). V dropped 0 bases and J dropped 4 bases, with 14 bases sitting between them. The CDR3 extends over 15 amino acids. From germline, CDR1 is SGHDT and CDR2 YYEEEE.

The chain recombines TRBV5-6 with TRBJ1-6, with D possibly TRBD1 on 6 matching bases. The V gene's germline CDR1 is SGHDT and CDR2 YYEEEE. The CDR3 length is 14 residues. The ends were cut back, 4 bases at V and 10 bases at J, with 15 bases in the middle. For the CDR3, the DNA is TGTGCCAGCAGCCTGAACAGGGTTGGCTCACCCCTCCACTTT. Amino acids: CASSLNRVGSPLHF.

The genes are TRBV29-1 and TRBJ1-1; 9 positions agree with TRBD1. The V and J ends lost 8 bases and 3 bases, in that order; junction bases with no gene match: 7. CDR1 and CDR2 (germline): SQVTM, ANQGSEA. The CDR3 extends over 13 amino acids. The CDR3 region has the DNA TGCAGCACGCTCCGGGACAGGGACACTGAAGCTTTCTTT. Amino acid sequence: CSTLRDRDTEAFF.

The CDR3 DNA follows: TGCAGCGTTGATGACAGGGGGCCAGCTGGGGGCTACACCTTC. It encodes CSVDDRGPAGGYTF. This sequence joins TRBV29-1 and TRBJ1-2; 10 bases fit TRBD1. Germline V gene lookup returns CDR1 SQVTM and CDR2 ANQGSEA. V lost 3 bases, J lost 8 bases, and 9 bases stayed unmatched. This CDR3 spans 14 amino acids. The full variable domain, in which reference TRBV29-1 and TRBJ1-2 provide the parts outside the CDR3, is SAVISQKPSRDICQRGTSLTIQCQVDSQVTMMFWYRQQPGQSLTLIATANQGSEATYESGFVIDKFPISRPNLTFSTLTVSNMSPEDSSIYLCSVDDRGPAGGYTFGSGTRLTVV.

The V and J genes are TRBV2 and TRBJ2-1, with TRBD1 identical over 9 bases. The V gene's germline CDR1 is SNHLY and CDR2 FYNNEI. With V trimmed by 7 bases and J by 1 base, 8 bases remained unmatched. The CDR3 is 16 amino acids. Here the CDR3 DNA reads TGTGCCAGCATAATCTCGGGACAGGGTTCCTACAATGAGCAGTTCTTC. This codes for CASIISGQGSYNEQFF.

The J gene is TRBJ2-7, the V gene TRBV7-3; TRBD2 matches 11 bases. The CDR3 has 18 residues. Germline CDR1 is SGHTA and CDR2 is FQGTGA. The V gene end was trimmed by 0 bases and the J gene end by 0 bases; junction bases not matched to a gene: 7. The CDR3 region has the DNA TGTGCCAGCAGCTTAACCGGGGGACTAGCGGTTAGCTCCTACGAGCAGTACTTC. It codes for CASSLTGGLAVSSYEQYF.

CDR3 sequence: CASSQKTAGGSPLHF. The CDR3 DNA is TGTGCCAGCTCGCAAAAAACTGCAGGGGGATCACCCCTCCACTTT. V gene TRBV18 combines with J gene TRBJ1-6; TRBD1 agrees at 7 bases. The CDR3 is made up of 15 amino acids. V was pared by 6 bases and J by 10 bases, with 12 bases of the junction left unmatched. Germline CDR1 and CDR2: KGHSH and LQKENI.

The chain couples TRBV6-5 to TRBJ1-2; 7 bases align to TRBD1. Trimming at V came to 0 bases and at J to 7 bases, leaving 2 bases not matched to a gene. Per the germline V gene, CDR1 is MNHEY and CDR2 is SVGAGI. This CDR3 contains 13 residues. As DNA, the CDR3 is TGTGCCAGCAGTTACTCGAGGGGGCTTGGCTACACCTTC. It codes for CASSYSRGLGYTF.

The chain combines TRBV5-1 with TRBJ2-7; TRBD2 is a possible D gene (5 bases). Trimming took off 4 bases at V and 0 bases at J, with 14 bases between the two ends. Germline V gene data show CDR1 as SGHRS and CDR2 as YFSETQ. There are 15 residues in the CDR3. CDR3 nucleotide sequence: TGCGCCAGCAGCCCGTTAGCGACCCACTCCTACGAGCAGTACTTC. Translating it yields CASSPLATHSYEQYF.

The CDR3 nucleotides are TGTGCCAGCAGCCGACAGGGGCAGAACACTGAAGCTTTCTTT. It specifies CASSRQGQNTEAFF. The J gene is TRBJ1-1, the V gene TRBV6-5; 8 bases fit TRBD1. Per the germline V gene, CDR1 is MNHEY and CDR2 is SVGAGI. The V segment lost 6 bases and the J segment 1 base; nucleotides outside the gene matches: 4. The CDR3 covers 14 residues.

The rearrangement joins TRBV2 to TRBJ2-5; unclear D gene. Germline assignment: CDR1 SNHLY and CDR2 FYNNEI. CDR3 length: 14 residues. Trimming took 7 bases from V and 1 from J, leaving 13 bases between them. The CDR3 DNA reads as TGTGCCAGCAAAGGGTACTCCGGCCAAGAGACCCAGTACTTC. It codes for CASKGYSGQETQYF.

The rearrangement joins TRBV6-1 to TRBJ1-5; 7 bases line up with TRBD1. The J segment lost 0 bases and the V segment lost 4 bases, leaving 6 bases of the junction unmatched. CDR1 and CDR2 from the germline V gene are MNHNS and SASEGT. The CDR3 has 16 residues. CDR3 sequence (DNA): TGTGCCAGCAGTGCCCCCAGGGGGAATAGCAATCAGCCCCAGCATTTT. Its translation is CASSAPRGNSNQPQHF.

This chain connects TRBV18 to TRBJ1-6; 7 nucleotides match TRBD1. V lost 3 bases and J lost 7; bases outside the gene matches: 15. This CDR3 region has 18 residues. The germline CDR1 and CDR2 sequences are KGHSH and LQKENI. The CDR3 coding sequence is TGTGCCAGCTCACCTTCAGGGCCGACAGGGTATAGCAATTCACCCCTCCACTTT. Residues: CASSPSGPTGYSNSPLHF.

This sequence joins TRBV28 and TRBJ2-5; D perhaps matches TRBD1 (5 bases). Germline V gene lookup returns CDR1 MDHEN and CDR2 SYDVKM. V shed 3 bases and J shed 2 bases, with 13 bases lying between them. The CDR3 totals 15 residues. This chain's CDR3 is CASSFRAGRQETQYF. CDR3 in DNA: TGTGCCAGCAGTTTTAGGGCAGGGCGACAAGAGACCCAGTACTTC.

The chain combines TRBV19 with TRBJ1-2, with a possible D match to TRBD1 (5 bases). The CDR3 runs to 17 residues. Between the trimmed V and J ends, which lost 6 bases and 4 bases, there was a span of 24 bases. Germline CDR1 reads LNHDA; CDR2 reads SQIVND (reference sequence). CDR3: CASSAGTANNLGYGYTF. CDR3 in DNA: TGTGCCAGTAGCGCCGGGACGGCTAATAACCTAGGCTATGGCTACACCTTC.

The chain combines TRBV15 with TRBJ1-1; TRBD1 is a possible D gene (6 bases). V lost 4 bases and J lost 3, with 12 bases in between. This CDR3 has 14 residues. CDR1 and CDR2 (germline): LNHNV, YYDKDF (reference sequence). CDR3 sequence reads: CATSTPGGDTEAFF. CDR3 in DNA: TGTGCCACCAGCACCCCTGGGGGCGACACTGAAGCTTTCTTT.

This chain joins TRBV15 and TRBJ1-5; D is unresolved. The ends were cut back, 0 bases at V and 7 bases at J, with 7 bases in the middle. CDR1 and CDR2 (germline): LNHNV, YYDKDF (reference sequence). This CDR3 has 13 residues. The CDR3 nucleotides are TGTGCCACCAGCAGAGATCTCCTACAGCCCCAGCATTTT. This encodes CATSRDLLQPQHF.

The chain uses TRBV28 and TRBJ1-5; 9 bases are a match to TRBD1. Looked up from germline, CDR1 is MDHEN and CDR2 is SYDVKM. This CDR3 is built from 13 residues. The junction had 2 bases not matched to a gene; V was cut back by 6 bases and J by 5 bases. The CDR3 region is CASRRQGDQPQHF. The CDR3 bases are TGTGCCAGCAGGCGACAGGGGGATCAGCCCCAGCATTTT. Drawing the rest from reference TRBV28 and TRBJ1-5, the complete variable domain is DVKVTQSSRYLVKRTGEKVFLECVQDMDHENMFWYRQDPGLGLRLIYFSYDVKMKEKGDIPEGYSVSREKKERFSLILESASTNQTSMYLCASRRQGDQPQHFGDGTRLSIL.

The V and J genes are TRBV9 and TRBJ2-3; no firm D call. Germline assignment: CDR1 SGDLS and CDR2 YYNGEE. This CDR3 is 14 amino acids long. Trimming took off 4 bases at V and 6 bases at J, with 15 bases between the two ends. The CDR3 coding sequence is TGTGCCAGCAGCTCAAGGGCCAGGCAGGATACGCAGTATTTT. It translates to CASSSRARQDTQYF.

The chain joins TRBV3-1 (or the pseudogene TRBV3-2) to TRBJ1-2; possibly TRBD1 for D (6 bases). This CDR3 has 18 residues. V lost 0 bases and J 4 bases, leaving 21 bases between the germline ends. The germline V gene has CDR1 LGHDT and CDR2 YNNKEL (reference sequence). The DNA of the CDR3 is TGTGCCAGCAGCCAAGATCTTGGGGCCCCTGGAGGGGGCTATGGCTACACCTTC. It is translated as CASSQDLGAPGGGYGYTF.

The chain uses TRBV11-2 and TRBJ1-2, with D perhaps matching TRBD1 (6 bases). This CDR3 has 13 amino acids. The V end lost 5 bases, the J end lost 8 bases, and 15 bases lay between the germline ends. Per germline, CDR1 SGHAT and CDR2 FQNNGV. CDR3 amino acids: CASSLQGLGGYTF. CDR3 bases: TGTGCCAGCAGCCTACAGGGCTTAGGGGGCTACACCTTC.

The chain links TRBV7-8 to TRBJ1-1, with 7 bases lining up with TRBD1. The CDR3 extends over 16 amino acids. J was trimmed by 5 bases and V by 1 base; bases with no gene match: 10. Germline lookup yields CDR1 SGHVS and CDR2 FQNEAQ. The CDR3 DNA follows: TGTGCCAGCAGCTTAGATTCTACAGGGGCAGGGACTGAAGCTTTCTTT. This encodes CASSLDSTGAGTEAFF.

CDR3 loop: CASRPGLAGEGGYEQYF. The CDR3 coding sequence is TGTGCCAGCAGACCCGGACTAGCGGGGGAAGGTGGCTACGAGCAGTACTTC. V usage is TRBV27 and J usage is TRBJ2-7, with TRBD2 matching 13 bases. CDR1 and CDR2 from the germline V gene are MNHEY and SMNVEV (reference sequence). The J segment lost 3 bases and the V segment lost 6 bases, leaving 11 bases of the junction unmatched. This CDR3 has 17 amino acids.